This TCR beta chain was sequenced for a study of cytomegalovirus exposure and HLA in healthy donors. Study at large: The study's early data release held tens of millions of unique TCRs from HLA-typed donors. Study-wide results and limits: Later on, a genetic analysis was performed. It linked a missense variant in DCLRE1C with V- and J-gene trimming of TCR beta.

The V gene end was trimmed by 8 bases and the J gene end by 2 bases; junction bases not matched to a gene: 9. This CDR3 is 15 amino acids long. Per the germline V gene, CDR1 is KGHSH and CDR2 is LQKENI. With regard to this clone: Antigen specificity is unknown.

Primers for the PCR totalled 60 Vbeta and 13 Jbeta. Method: immunoSEQ multiplex PCR; TCRdb's copy keeps in-frame clones and lacks some. This table holds around 220,000 clones, 65% to 90% found once. The donors gave bone marrow, and they were healthy. This receptor was identified in a girl aged 5-17 years in good health and CMV-seronegative. The rearrangement uses TRBV18 and TRBJ1-3; 7 positions agree with TRBD1. Source material: PBMCs. The CDR3 protein is CASRYRTGAGNTIYF. The CDR3 nucleotides are TGTGCCAGCAGATACCGGACAGGCGCTGGAAACACCATATATTTT.